This entry features one T cell receptor (beta chain) sequence. Data came from immunoSEQ multiplex PCR; TCRdb stores just in-frame clones and leaves some out. The sample contains 150,000 to 200,000 clones, roughly four fifths of which appear only once. This sample is part of a study of blood T cell repertoires in COVID-19. Study background: Sample material is recorded as cDNA or gDNA derived from T cells, B-cell-depleted T cells, or PBMCs.

This CDR3 region has 13 residues. CDR1 GTSNPN and CDR2 SVGIG come from the germline V gene (reference sequence). Between the trimmed V and J ends, which lost 2 bases and 0 bases, there was a span of 7 bases. V is TRBV30 and J is TRBJ1-1; possibly TRBD1 for D (5 bases). Sample: peripheral blood. The TCR comes from a woman between 65 and 79 years old with COVID-19, enrolled during active disease. CDR3 DNA sequence: TGTGCCTGGAGTAACAGGTTGAACACTGAAGCTTTCTTT. Translation gives CAWSNRLNTEAFF.